What follows are 24 T cell receptor beta chains derived from one specimen sequenced in a study of cytomegalovirus exposure and HLA in healthy donors. Primers included in the PCR were 60 Vbeta and 13 Jbeta primers. Using immunoSEQ multiplex PCR, the repertoire was profiled, and TCRdb retains in-frame clones only, with some absent. The repertoire has 160,000 or so clones, around 73% of them found once; the top ten carry over 1.1%. The specimen sequenced was PBMCs. The receptors shown here come from a male donor in good health and CMV-seronegative.

On this clone: One end of the junction is discordant with germline, which a read error may explain. This rearrangement joins TRBV7-3 to TRBJ1-6, with D possibly TRBD1 on 6 matching bases. CDR1 and CDR2 (germline): SGHTA, FQGTGA. CDR3 length: 14 residues. In DNA, the CDR3 is TGTGCCAGCAGCTCAGGGGCAGTTAATTCACCCCTCTACTTT. This codes for CASSSGAVNSPLYF.

V is TRBV6-6 and J is TRBJ1-5; 8 bases agree with TRBD1. Unmatched junction bases numbered 6, after V lost 2 bases and J lost 6 bases. Germline CDR1 and CDR2: MNHNY and SVGAGI (reference sequence). This CDR3 region has 15 residues. The CDR3 DNA is TGTGCCAGCAGTTACCCACAGGGGGGTGGTCAGCCCCAGCATTTT. Its protein is CASSYPQGGGQPQHF.

The V gene is TRBV12-5, the J gene TRBJ2-2; TRBD2 agrees at 11 bases. J was trimmed by 8 bases and V by 0 bases; bases with no gene match: 5. The CDR3 sequence is 16 residues long. Germline V gives CDR1 LGHNT, CDR2 FRNRAP. CDR3 residues: CASGLVLAGVTGELFF. DNA of the CDR3: TGTGCTAGTGGTTTGGTACTAGCGGGAGTCACAGGGGAGCTGTTTTTT.

This chain connects TRBV5-6 to TRBJ2-2; D is perhaps TRBD2 (7 bases). V was shortened by 1 base and J by 5 bases, with 15 bases between the two germline ends. The CDR3 contains 16 residues. Germline-derived CDR1 and CDR2 are SGHDT and YYEEEE. The CDR3 reads CASSLTRGARTGELFF. CDR3 in DNA: TGTGCCAGCAGCTTGACCCGGGGGGCGAGGACCGGGGAGCTGTTTTTT.

In its sample, this clone was seen once. This chain joins TRBV2 and TRBJ1-1; 7 bases are shared with TRBD1. V was clipped by 6 bases and J by 6 bases; unmatched bases: 10. The CDR3 consists of 14 residues. From germline, CDR1 is SNHLY and CDR2 FYNNEI. The CDR3 sequence: CASSPRQGGAEAFF. In DNA form, the CDR3 reads TGTGCCAGCAGCCCCCGACAGGGTGGGGCTGAAGCTTTCTTT.

This clone has more than one count but fewer than ten. The gene calls are TRBV18 and TRBJ1-2; 8 bases map to TRBD1. Trimming at V came to 2 bases and at J to 3 bases, leaving 5 bases not matched to a gene. The CDR3 contains 15 residues. Looked up from germline, CDR1 is KGHSH and CDR2 is LQKENI. DNA of the CDR3: TGTGCCAGCTCACCAGAGGACAGGGTACACTATGGCTACACCTTC. Residues: CASSPEDRVHYGYTF.

The gene calls are TRBV5-4 and TRBJ2-7, with TRBD1 matching 9 bases. The CDR3 length is 16 residues. Germline trimming cut 3 bases from V and 2 bases from J; bases unmatched to any gene: 9. Germline V gene data show CDR1 as SGHNT and CDR2 as YYREEE (reference sequence). CDR3 sequence reads: CASSSASRTGAYEQYF. The DNA for the CDR3 is TGTGCCAGCAGCTCGGCCTCTCGGACAGGGGCCTACGAGCAGTACTTC.

The rearrangement uses TRBV18 and TRBJ1-1, with 9 bases matching TRBD1. Losses at the gene ends were 3 bases for V and 10 bases for J; bases not matched to a gene: 3. CDR3 length: 12 amino acids. Looked up from germline, CDR1 is KGHSH and CDR2 is LQKENI. CDR3 sequence (DNA): TGTGCCAGCTCACCGGACAGGGGCACAGCTTTCTTT. Amino acid sequence: CASSPDRGTAFF.

The chain combines TRBV9 with TRBJ1-2; D unresolved. CDR1 and CDR2 from the germline V gene are SGDLS and YYNGEE. V lost 0 bases and J lost 3, with 9 bases in between. The CDR3 extends over 14 amino acids. CDR3 sequence: CASSVVSVHYGYTF. CDR3 nucleotides: TGTGCCAGCAGCGTAGTCAGTGTACACTATGGCTACACCTTC.

This sequence joins TRBV28 and TRBJ2-7; TRBD2 is a possible D gene (5 bases). Trimming pared 6 bases from V and 1 base from J, leaving 16 bases between. Germline CDR1 is MDHEN and CDR2 is SYDVKM. There are 15 residues in the CDR3. The CDR3 loop is CASSPGRVASYEQYF. Here the CDR3 DNA reads TGTGCCAGCAGCCCCGGGCGGGTCGCTTCCTACGAGCAGTACTTC.

The rearrangement uses TRBV14 and TRBJ2-3; D perhaps matches TRBD2 (6 bases). The germline V gene encodes CDR1 SGHDN and CDR2 FVKESK. Trimming removed 1 base at V and 4 bases at J, with 12 bases between. The CDR3 totals 15 residues. The DNA for the CDR3 is TGTGCCAGCAGCCAAGCCAATAGCGGCGCAGATACGCAGTATTTT. Its translation: CASSQANSGADTQYF.

This clone was observed a few times. This chain uses TRBV30 with TRBJ1-4, with 9 bases fitting TRBD1. Trimming took 0 bases from V and 8 from J; bases not matched to a gene: 7. CDR1 is GTSNPN and CDR2 is SVGIG in the germline V gene (reference sequence). The CDR3 runs 15 residues. CDR3 protein: CAWSVRGQGIEKLFF. The CDR3, as DNA: TGTGCCTGGAGTGTACGAGGACAGGGGATAGAAAAACTGTTTTTT.

The chain has TRBV9 and TRBJ1-5; TRBD1 matches at 7 bases. The CDR3 extends over 15 amino acids. CDR1 is SGDLS, CDR2 YYNGEE, per germline. The V and J ends lost 4 bases and 3 bases, in that order; junction bases with no gene match: 7. The CDR3 sequence: CASSPRQGPNQPQHF. CDR3 DNA: TGTGCCAGCAGCCCGAGACAGGGACCCAATCAGCCCCAGCATTTT.

V gene TRBV2 combines with J gene TRBJ1-2; D not resolved. The length of the CDR3 is 12 residues. The V and J ends lost 5 bases and 4 bases respectively, with 8 bases between them. Germline CDR1 reads SNHLY; CDR2 reads FYNNEI. In nucleotides, the CDR3 is TGTGCCAGCAGTCAGGATATCTATGGCTACACCTTC. Amino acid sequence: CASSQDIYGYTF.

For the CDR3, the DNA is TGCGCCAGCAGCTCACAGGGACAGGGGTACGAGCAGTACTTC. Amino acids: CASSSQGQGYEQYF. The genes are TRBV5-1 and TRBJ2-7; 10 nucleotides line up with TRBD1. The trim removed 3 bases at V and 4 bases at J, leaving 4 bases unmatched. The CDR3 extends over 14 amino acids. Germline V lookup: CDR1 SGHRS, CDR2 YFSETQ.

V is TRBV5-6 and J is TRBJ1-5, with 8 nucleotides matching TRBD1. This CDR3 has 14 residues. CDR1 and CDR2 (germline): SGHDT, YYEEEE. The J segment lost 4 bases and the V segment lost 4 bases, leaving 4 bases of the junction unmatched. In nucleotides, the CDR3 is TGTGCCAGCAGCCCCACAGGGGGTAATCAGCCCCAGCATTTT. Protein: CASSPTGGNQPQHF.

A few counts support this clone. This chain uses TRBV4-3 with TRBJ2-5; possible D gene TRBD2, 5 bases. The germline V gene has CDR1 LGHNA and CDR2 YSLEER. The V and J ends lost 0 bases and 4 bases respectively, with 27 bases between them. CDR3 length: 20 residues. The CDR3, as DNA: TGCGCCAGCAGCCAAGATCCCGAAGGTACAGCTCCTAGCCCCCGAGAGACCCAGTACTTC. This codes for CASSQDPEGTAPSPRETQYF.

This sequence joins TRBV11-2 and TRBJ2-2; 15 bases are a match to TRBD2. CDR1 is SGHAT and CDR2 is FQNNGV in the germline V gene. This CDR3 is 16 amino acids long. J gave up 4 bases and V 5 bases, and 2 bases lay outside the gene matches. The CDR3 loop is CASSPGLAGGTGELFF. CDR3 nucleotide sequence: TGTGCCAGCAGCCCGGGACTAGCGGGAGGCACCGGGGAGCTGTTTTTT.

The rearrangement joins TRBV7-2 to TRBJ2-1; D uncertain. V lost 6 bases to trimming and J lost 8 bases, with 14 bases between them. The germline V gene has CDR1 SGHTA and CDR2 FQGNSA. The length of the CDR3 is 13 residues. The CDR3 nucleotides are TGTGCCAGCAGAAACCCGGTGGTTTATGAGCAGTTCTTC. It specifies CASRNPVVYEQFF. Based on the CDR3 plus reference TRBV7-2 and TRBJ2-1, the full variable domain is GAGVSQSPSNKVTEKGKDVELRCDPISGHTALYWYRQSLGQGLEFLIYFQGNSAPDKSGLPSDRFSAERTGGSVSTLTIQRTQQEDSAVYLCASRNPVVYEQFFGPGTRLTVL.

V and J are TRBV9 and TRBJ2-5; the D gene is possibly TRBD1 (5 bases). The end of the DNA is better explained by TRBJ2-7, so the J call may be wrong. The germline V gene encodes CDR1 SGDLS and CDR2 YYNGEE. CDR3 length: 16 residues. Here the CDR3 DNA reads TGTGCCAGCAGCGTTAGAATCGGACACCTTGACTCCGAGCAGTACTTC. This sequence encodes CASSVRIGHLDSEQYF.

This clone was counted a few times. This chain uses TRBV12-1 with TRBJ2-7; the table's D call, TRBD1, has no DNA check behind it. TRBV12-1 is a recognized pseudogene. The CDR3 has 12 amino acids. CDR3 loop: CASSTGFHEQYF. CDR3 DNA: TGTGCCAGCAGTACAGGCTTCCACGAGCAGTACTTC.

The rearrangement joins TRBV4-3 to TRBJ2-3; the match to TRBD2 covers 9 bases. The length of the CDR3 is 16 residues. The J segment lost 5 bases and the V segment lost 0 bases, leaving 6 bases of the junction unmatched. Germline CDR1 is LGHNA and CDR2 is YSLEER. The CDR3 loop is CASSQDPAGGEDTQYF. The CDR3 bases are TGCGCCAGCAGCCAAGATCCAGCGGGGGGTGAAGATACGCAGTATTTT.

This clone was picked up a small number of times. The chain uses TRBV18 and TRBJ1-4, with 8 bases lining up with TRBD1. Per germline, CDR1 KGHSH and CDR2 LQKENI. The CDR3 runs 17 residues. V dropped 2 bases and J dropped 8; count of bases not matched to a gene: 13. The CDR3 spells CASSPSGGGQGGEKLFF. For the CDR3, the DNA is TGTGCCAGCTCACCATCAGGAGGAGGACAGGGTGGGGAAAAACTGTTTTTT.

This sequence joins TRBV29-1 and TRBJ2-7, with 8 bases matching TRBD1. Germline V gene data show CDR1 as SQVTM and CDR2 as ANQGSEA. This CDR3 spans 14 amino acids. Trimming took 0 bases from V and 4 from J; bases not matched to a gene: 5. This CDR3 is CSVEEDRVGYEQYF. For the CDR3, the DNA is TGCAGCGTTGAAGAGGACAGGGTCGGGTACGAGCAGTACTTC.